Each of the 28 T cell receptor beta chains below was sequenced from the same sample in a study of T cells in localized non-small cell lung cancer (dated by TCRdb to between 2020 and 2021). The method behind the library was the immunoSEQ multiplex PCR assay. The clones in this table, taken by TCRdb from immuneACCESS, are in-frame only. Not every clone is retained; where verified, under half of the shortfall comes from an unresolved V gene, and the cause of the rest is unknown. The sample has under 150,000 clones on record, about 90% of them singletons. The ten largest clones capture about 1.5% of the sample. The sample in question was peripheral blood, obtained before any cancer treatment. All receptors come from a female donor aged 60 or older with stage I lung adenocarcinoma.

The chain is built from TRBV18 and TRBJ1-5; D is unclear. The CDR3 runs 16 residues. Germline V lookup: CDR1 KGHSH, CDR2 LQKENI. V lost 0 bases to trimming and J lost 2 bases, with 11 bases between them. In nucleotides, the CDR3 is TGTGCCAGCTCACCACCGTCGGGCTACGGCAATCAGCCCCAGCATTTT. This codes for CASSPPSGYGNQPQHF.

The genes are TRBV27 and TRBJ2-7, with 9 bases that match TRBD1. CDR3 length: 15 amino acids. Germline values: CDR1 MNHEY, CDR2 SMNVEV (reference sequence). V dropped 6 bases and J dropped 3; count of bases not matched to a gene: 9. In nucleotides, the CDR3 is TGTGCCAGCAGCCAACACCGGGACAGGGACTACGAGCAGTACTTC. Translating gives CASSQHRDRDYEQYF.

The V gene is TRBV6-5, the J gene TRBJ1-1, with D uncertain. Per the germline V gene, CDR1 is MNHEY and CDR2 is SVGAGI. Trimming stripped 2 bases from V and 8 bases from J, with 6 bases between. The CDR3 length is 11 residues. In DNA, the CDR3 is TGTGCCAGCAGTTACGTAGGCGAAGCTTTCTTT. Translating gives CASSYVGEAFF.

This clone was counted a few times. This CDR3 is also generated by other DNA sequences in the sample. V usage is TRBV2 and J usage is TRBJ2-7; D ambiguous. Trimming cost V 8 bases and J 2 bases, with 4 bases left between them. Germline V gene sequence: CDR1 SNHLY, CDR2 FYNNEI. The CDR3 runs to 10 residues. DNA of the CDR3: TGTGCCAGCTCCACCTACGAGCAGTACTTC. Amino acid sequence: CASSTYEQYF.

This clone was seen more than once but under ten times. The rearrangement links TRBV29-1 to TRBJ2-7; TRBD2 matches 11 bases. Trimming removed 2 bases from V and 3 bases from J; junction bases left unmatched: 0. The CDR3 spans 13 residues. Germline lookup yields CDR1 SQVTM and CDR2 ANQGSEA. CDR3 sequence reads: CSVELAGGYEQYF. CDR3 DNA sequence: TGCAGCGTTGAACTAGCGGGAGGCTACGAGCAGTACTTC.

The chain recombines TRBV19 with TRBJ2-3; no definite D call. Looked up from germline, CDR1 is LNHDA and CDR2 is SQIVND (reference sequence). CDR3 length: 14 amino acids. Trimming removed 2 bases from V and 2 bases from J, with 8 bases in between. The CDR3: CASSILGSTDTQYF. The DNA for the CDR3 is TGTGCCAGTAGTATACTGGGATCCACAGATACGCAGTATTTT.

The chain carries TRBV10-2 and TRBJ2-5; D is perhaps TRBD1 (6 bases). CDR1 and CDR2 from the germline V gene are WSHSY and SAAADI. Between the trimmed V and J ends, which lost 5 bases and 2 bases, there was a span of 9 bases. The CDR3 extends over 13 amino acids. The chain's CDR3 is CASSWTAQETQYF. DNA of the CDR3: TGCGCCAGCAGTTGGACAGCTCAAGAGACCCAGTACTTC.

The chain links TRBV11-3 to TRBJ2-4, with TRBD1 as a possible D gene (6 bases). V was trimmed by 6 bases and J by 5 bases, leaving 8 bases between them. Looked up from germline, CDR1 is SGHNT and CDR2 is YENEEA. CDR3 length equals 12 residues. The CDR3 DNA reads as TGTGCCAGCAGTGGGGGCGAAAACATTCAGTACTTC. Its translation: CASSGGENIQYF.

The chain has TRBV6-5 and TRBJ2-5, with 9 positions matching TRBD1. The V and J ends lost 4 bases and 1 base, in that order; junction bases with no gene match: 4. Germline loops: CDR1 MNHEY, CDR2 SVGAGI. The CDR3 totals 15 residues. The CDR3 region has the DNA TGTGCCAGCAGTTCCCGGGACAGGGCCCAAGAGACCCAGTACTTC. It translates to CASSSRDRAQETQYF.

The genes are TRBV7-9 and TRBJ2-7; D call uncertain. Germline assignment: CDR1 SEHNR and CDR2 FQNEAQ (reference sequence). This CDR3 has 13 amino acids. Trimming took off 5 bases at V and 5 bases at J, with 13 bases between the two ends. The CDR3 coding sequence is TGTGCCAGCAGCGCCACCATAGGAGACGAGCAGTACTTC. This encodes CASSATIGDEQYF.

V gene TRBV5-5 combines with J gene TRBJ2-1, with D tentatively TRBD1 or TRBD2 (5 bases each). The CDR3 extends over 13 amino acids. The V gene's germline CDR1 is SGHKS and CDR2 YYEKEE (reference sequence). Trimming stripped 4 bases from V and 10 bases from J, with 15 bases between. In DNA form, the CDR3 reads TGTGCCAGCAGCCTAGGGACGGGCGGGGAGCAGTTCTTC. Translation: CASSLGTGGEQFF.

The chain links TRBV27 to TRBJ1-2, with D hard to call. CDR1 is MNHEY and CDR2 is SMNVEV in the germline V gene (reference sequence). Trimming cost V 2 bases and J 4 bases, with 11 bases left between them. The CDR3 has 14 amino acids. The DNA for the CDR3 is TGTGCCAGCAGTTTAGGGTCAGGCGCCTATGGCTACACCTTC. Its protein is CASSLGSGAYGYTF.

This chain uses TRBV5-1 with TRBJ2-1; TRBD2 is a possible D gene (6 bases). Trimming took 0 bases from V and 8 from J, leaving 12 bases between them. Germline assignment: CDR1 SGHRS and CDR2 YFSETQ. The length of the CDR3 is 14 residues. CDR3 sequence: CASSLGREYHEQFF. In nucleotides, the CDR3 is TGCGCCAGCAGCTTGGGTCGGGAGTATCATGAGCAGTTCTTC. Combining the CDR3 with reference TRBV5-1 and TRBJ2-1 gives the whole variable domain KAGVTQTPRYLIKTRGQQVTLSCSPISGHRSVSWYQQTPGQGLQFLFEYFSETQRNKGNFPGRFSGRQFSNSRSEMNVSTLELGDSALYLCASSLGREYHEQFFGPGTRLTVL.

V and J are TRBV11-2 and TRBJ2-2, with no clear D. The V gene lost 5 bases and the J gene lost 0 bases, with 10 bases spanning the gap. The CDR3 extends over 15 amino acids. Per germline, CDR1 SGHAT and CDR2 FQNNGV. CDR3 coding DNA: TGTGCCAGCAGCCCCCGCGGAACGAACACCGGGGAGCTGTTTTTT. Translation gives CASSPRGTNTGELFF.

V and J are TRBV11-2 and TRBJ2-5, with 10 bases that match TRBD1. The V segment lost 5 bases and the J segment 2 bases; nucleotides outside the gene matches: 8. The CDR3 length is 16 residues. In germline, CDR1 is SGHAT, CDR2 FQNNGV. CDR3: CASSQTGGRWQETQYF. The DNA for the CDR3 is TGTGCCAGCAGCCAGACAGGGGGCCGTTGGCAAGAGACCCAGTACTTC.

The count of this clone is one. The rearrangement links TRBV10-3 to TRBJ2-3, with no clear D. Germline V gene data show CDR1 as ENHRY and CDR2 as SYGVKD. The CDR3 is made up of 17 amino acids. Trimming left V 6 bases short and J 4 bases short, with 23 bases between. The CDR3 sequence: CAIRDPLTPVLPDTQYF. In nucleotides, the CDR3 is TGTGCCATCAGGGACCCTTTGACGCCTGTTCTACCAGATACGCAGTATTTT.

The chain couples TRBV27 to TRBJ1-3; D ambiguous. The CDR3 has 14 amino acids. Trimming took 6 bases from V and 5 from J, leaving 14 bases between them. Germline V CDR1 and CDR2: MNHEY, SMNVEV (reference sequence). The CDR3 is CASRGNSGRNTIYF. The CDR3 nucleotides read TGTGCCAGCAGGGGGAACAGCGGCCGAAACACCATATATTTT.

The chain joins TRBV6-1 to TRBJ2-7; D is perhaps TRBD1 (5 bases). V gave up 2 bases and J gave up 7 bases, with 15 bases separating them. CDR3 length: 14 amino acids. Germline V gene lookup returns CDR1 MNHNS and CDR2 SASEGT. CDR3 sequence (DNA): TGTGCCAGCAGTGAATGGTCGGGCAGGGTAGAGCAGTACTTC. It specifies CASSEWSGRVEQYF.

As to this clone: Possible read error: a much larger clone is one base away. The J gene is TRBJ2-7, the V gene TRBV28, with a weak D call TRBD2 (5 bases). Germline values: CDR1 MDHEN, CDR2 SYDVKM. CDR3 length: 12 amino acids. This chain's CDR3 is CASTPGNHEQCF. The DNA of the CDR3 is TGTGCCAGCACCCCGGGGAACCACGAGCAGTGCTTC.

The chain uses TRBV7-3 and TRBJ1-4; TRBD1 matches 10 bases. Trimming at V came to 1 base and at J to 0 bases, leaving 14 bases not matched to a gene. The CDR3 extends over 21 amino acids. The germline V gene encodes CDR1 SGHTA and CDR2 FQGTGA. The CDR3 reads CASSLMYGTGDTNATNEKLFF. The CDR3 DNA is TGTGCCAGCAGCTTAATGTATGGGACAGGGGACACGAATGCAACTAATGAAAAACTGTTTTTT.

The rearrangement uses TRBV7-2 and TRBJ2-1; 10 bases are a match to TRBD2. The germline V gene has CDR1 SGHTA and CDR2 FQGNSA. Germline trimming cut 1 base from V and 4 bases from J; bases unmatched to any gene: 4. The CDR3 is 16 residues long. The CDR3 loop reads CASSLETSGNYNEQFF. CDR3 nucleotide sequence: TGTGCCAGCAGCTTAGAAACTAGCGGGAATTACAATGAGCAGTTCTTC.

CDR3 coding DNA: TGTGCCTGGAGTTTAGAGAACACTGAAGCTTTCTTT. Translating gives CAWSLENTEAFF. This chain connects TRBV30 to TRBJ1-1, with D unclear. With 2 bases removed from V and 1 base from J, the gap between germline ends came to 5 bases. CDR1 GTSNPN and CDR2 SVGIG come from the germline V gene (reference sequence). CDR3 length: 12 amino acids.

J is TRBJ1-4 and V is TRBV9; 10 nucleotides match TRBD1. The germline CDR1 and CDR2 sequences are SGDLS and YYNGEE. The CDR3 length is 18 residues. V shed 2 bases and J 7 bases; nucleotides not matched to a gene: 14. CDR3 bases: TGTGCCAGCAGCGTCCAACCGATCGACAGGGGGCTTAGTGAAAAACTGTTTTTT. It translates to CASSVQPIDRGLSEKLFF.

The rearrangement links TRBV18 to TRBJ2-7; 9 bases match TRBD1. V lost 3 bases and J lost 1; bases outside the gene matches: 22. Germline loops: CDR1 KGHSH, CDR2 LQKENI. There are 21 residues in the CDR3. The DNA of the CDR3 is TGTGCCAGCTCACCTCTAGAAACAGGGGGCGTAGCAGTCCAAAGATCCTACGAGCAGTACTTC. It yields the protein CASSPLETGGVAVQRSYEQYF.

This chain connects TRBV7-3 to TRBJ1-1, with a possible D match to TRBD1 (6 bases). The CDR3 extends over 13 amino acids. Germline loops: CDR1 SGHTA, CDR2 FQGTGA. Trimming stripped 0 bases from V and 5 bases from J, with 7 bases between. This CDR3 reads CASSLTDRTEAFF. DNA for the CDR3: TGTGCCAGCAGCTTAACGGACAGAACTGAAGCTTTCTTT.

The V gene is TRBV28, the J gene TRBJ2-7; TRBD2 is a possible D gene (6 bases). The CDR3 totals 16 residues. Trimming cost V 5 bases and J 0 bases, with 17 bases left between them. Germline V gene lookup returns CDR1 MDHEN and CDR2 SYDVKM. The CDR3 loop is CASSMNSGVISYEQYF. The CDR3 region has the DNA TGTGCCAGCAGTATGAATAGCGGCGTGATCTCCTACGAGCAGTACTTC.

This sequence joins TRBV9 and TRBJ2-3; no clear D. Looked up from germline, CDR1 is SGDLS and CDR2 is YYNGEE. This CDR3 is 13 amino acids long. V lost 2 bases and J lost 5, with 9 bases in between. The CDR3 is CASSVSLEDTQYF. The CDR3, as DNA: TGTGCCAGCAGCGTTTCACTTGAAGATACGCAGTATTTT.

V gene TRBV9 combines with J gene TRBJ2-7; perhaps TRBD2 as D (7 bases). CDR3 length equals 14 residues. V dropped 7 bases and J dropped 3 bases, with 17 bases sitting between them. The germline V gene encodes CDR1 SGDLS and CDR2 YYNGEE. The CDR3 sequence is CASALGGGNYEQYF. CDR3 in DNA: TGTGCCAGCGCGTTGGGAGGGGGGAACTACGAGCAGTACTTC.